This T cell receptor beta chain comes out of a study of vaccination effects on CD4 cells after COVID-19 (dated by TCRdb to the early 2020s). As for the study more broadly: In the ViraFEST assay, PBMC were stimulated with viral peptide pools, and antigen-specific CD4+ T cell clonotypes were then identified by expansion using TCR sequencing. Participants received two doses of either the BNT162b2 or the mRNA-1273 mRNA SARS-CoV-2 vaccine. Over 1.5 million PBMC per well were cultured with 8.5 to 10 ug/ml peptides in IMDM containing approximately 4.7% human AB serum, approximately 10 IU/ml IL-2 and gentamicin. In both COVID-19 convalescent patients and infection-naive vaccine recipients, the study compared SARS-CoV-2 spike-specific CD4+ TCR repertoires from before mRNA vaccination with those from after it. The full study included around ten COVID-19 convalescent patients and several SARS-CoV-2-naive healthy vaccine recipients. The Oncomine TCR Beta short-read assay on an Illumina iSeq 100 was used to sequence cultures from other donors in the study. Findings and caveats that apply to the study as a whole: Marked clonal contraction was observed in both infection-induced and vaccine-induced clones at late post-vaccination timepoints, consistent with waning T cell responses. Among healthy vaccine recipients, nearly all vaccine-induced clones were SARS-CoV-2 mono-reactive, and only 1 of 255 was cross-reactive with common cold coronaviruses. Only a small number of convalescent patients were included, and no early post-infection timepoints were available, which limited the study.

CDR1 LNHDA and CDR2 SQIVND are derived from the germline V gene (reference sequence). The CDR3, cysteine through phenylalanine, is 18 amino acids long. Just the 54-base CDR3 DNA is kept, in frame starting at base 1. Between the V and J ends, shortened by 0 bases and 5 bases respectively, the junction contains 19 bases. After 10 days of culture, CD4+ T cells were isolated with the EasySep CD4+ T cell isolation kit. The absence of prior SARS-CoV-2 infection in healthy vaccine recipients was confirmed by negative nucleocapsid antibodies before and after vaccination. Half of the culture medium was replaced with fresh IL-2-containing medium on days 3 and 7. Unless noted otherwise, every peptide stimulation condition was cultured in triplicate wells. Using Ficoll-Paque Plus gradient centrifugation, PBMC were separated from whole blood and then either used fresh or cryopreserved at -140C. The QIAamp micro DNA kit was used to extract genomic DNA from the cultured CD4+ T cells.

A word on this clone: The target of this receptor is not known. Per-nucleotide qualities are absent, and no much larger clonotype sits a single base away.

The method behind the library was the immunoSEQ multiplex PCR assay. DNA from the CD4+ T cells that had been cultured and isolated underwent TCR beta CDR3 sequencing. The authors' analysis ran thus. Non-productive TCR sequences were removed and reads were trimmed to the CDR3 region, keeping CDR3s of at least 7 amino acids. Antigen-specific clonotypes were identified with the MANAFEST web app by comparing expansion in peptide wells against reference cultures. For clones to be considered positive, expansion at FDR<0.05 versus reference and all other wells, an odds ratio above 5, and a frequency above 0.1% in two replicate wells were required. A clonotype was defined as cross-reactive if the clonotype was significantly expanded both in SARS-CoV-2 spike wells and in at least one common cold coronavirus spike condition. Using the stringdist R package, CDR3 similarity was measured by Levenshtein distance, and unrooted trees were constructed with ape in R 3.6.1. TCRdb took over this immuneACCESS table, retaining in-frame rearrangements with V and J assigned. Such tables are incomplete; in checked studies, under half of the missing clones stem from an unresolved V gene, and the remainder is unexplained. The V and J calls and clone size are taken from that table; D and trimming were inferred from the DNA. For this sample there are about 74,000 clones; 77% appear just once. The top ten clones comprise roughly 1.9% of the sample.

This TCR came from a human donor who received a COVID-19 vaccine. Sample: CD4+ T cells from PBMCs cultured without peptide, taken before COVID-19 vaccination. The V and J segments used are TRBV19 and TRBJ2-2; a tentative D call is TRBD1 (5 bases match). The CDR3 loop reads CASSIDPHPFPGTGELFF. Here is the DNA: TGTGCCAGTAGTATAGATCCCCACCCCTTTCCAGGGACCGGGGAGCTGTTTTTT. The CDR3, completed at both ends by the reference TRBV19 and TRBJ2-2 genes, gives the full variable domain DGGITQSPKYLFRKEGQNVTLSCEQNLNHDAMYWYRQDPGQGLRLIYYSQIVNDFQKGDIAEGYSVSREKKESFPLTVTSAQKNPTAFYLCASSIDPHPFPGTGELFFGEGSRLTVL.